This passage covers 21 T cell receptor beta chains from one sample sequenced in a study of neurological immune-mediated disorders. TCRdb called the 5' RACE reads again in MiXCR, with one record for every CDR3 protein. The top ten clones hold around 1.9% of a sample with roughly 60,000 distinct CDR3 sequences, 10% to 12% of them seen once. Sequencing was done on a sample of PBMCs. These TCRs come from a man between 60 and 75 years old in good health.

This clonotype was seen many times. The J gene is TRBJ1-6, the V gene TRBV5-1, with D maybe TRBD1 (6 bases). V lost 7 bases to trimming and J lost 0 bases, with 14 bases between them. CDR3 length: 16 amino acids. Germline V lookup: CDR1 SGHRS, CDR2 YFSETQ. The CDR3: CASRQEMSSYNSPLHF. CDR3 DNA sequence: TGCGCCAGCCGACAGGAGATGAGCTCCTATAATTCACCCCTCCACTTT.

The V call is TRBV12-3 or TRBV12-4, the J call TRBJ1-1; no definite D call. This CDR3 spans 11 amino acids. V was pared by 5 bases and J by 5 bases, with 6 bases between. The CDR3 loop is CASSRFTEAFF. DNA for the CDR3: TGTGCCAGCAGTCGGTTTACTGAAGCTTTCTTT.

Ten or more counts support this clonotype. The rearrangement uses TRBV24-1 and TRBJ2-7; no reliable D call. V lost 4 bases and J lost 3, with 3 bases in between. The germline gives CDR1 KGHDR, CDR2 SFDVKD. The CDR3 spans 11 residues. CDR3 in amino acids: CATSDLYEQYF. As DNA, the CDR3 is TGTGCCACCAGTGACCTCTACGAGCAGTACTTC.

This clonotype was observed a few times. J is TRBJ2-7 and V is TRBV20-1, with D perhaps matching TRBD1 (5 bases). Germline V lookup: CDR1 DFQATT, CDR2 SNEGSKA (reference sequence). The germline V and J ends were trimmed by 5 bases and 7 bases, with 15 bases remaining between them. This CDR3 is built from 12 residues. The CDR3: CSAYQGTREQYF. The CDR3 region has the DNA TGCAGTGCTTATCAGGGTACTCGTGAGCAGTACTTC.

This clonotype appeared many times. V and J are TRBV9 and TRBJ1-2; possibly TRBD1 for D (6 bases). V lost 0 bases to trimming and J lost 0 bases, with 6 bases between them. The CDR3 contains 14 residues. Per germline, CDR1 SGDLS and CDR2 YYNGEE. The CDR3 DNA is TGTGCCAGCAGCGTAGGGGGGCCTAACTATGGCTACACCTTC. As protein: CASSVGGPNYGYTF.

This clonotype was detected ten times or more. This chain connects TRBV5-1 to TRBJ2-7; 10 nucleotides agree with TRBD1. The CDR3 has 15 residues. Germline loops: CDR1 SGHRS, CDR2 YFSETQ. The V gene end was trimmed by 0 bases and the J gene end by 3 bases; junction bases not matched to a gene: 3. The CDR3, as DNA: TGCGCCAGCAGCTTGGCCGGGACAGGGGTCTACGAGCAGTACTTC. Translating it yields CASSLAGTGVYEQYF.

V usage is TRBV20-1 and J usage is TRBJ2-3; D possibly uses TRBD1 or TRBD2 (5 bases each). The CDR3 spans 13 residues. Germline V gives CDR1 DFQATT, CDR2 SNEGSKA (reference sequence). V lost 0 bases and J 8 bases, leaving 12 bases between the germline ends. The CDR3 sequence is CSARERGYGTQYF. The CDR3 bases are TGCAGTGCTAGAGAGAGGGGCTATGGTACGCAGTATTTT.

The table lists this clonotype with many counts. The chain links TRBV7-2 to TRBJ1-1, with a weak D call TRBD1 (5 bases). The ends were cut back, 5 bases at V and 10 bases at J, with 20 bases in the middle. The CDR3 contains 14 residues. The germline gives CDR1 SGHTA, CDR2 FQGNSA. Here the CDR3 DNA reads TGTGCCAGCAGCCCAACCGGGGGACGCGGTGGAGCTTTCTTT. The encoded protein is CASSPTGGRGGAFF.

Many counts were recorded for this clonotype. The chain employs TRBV20-1 and TRBJ2-5, with TRBD1 as a possible D gene (5 bases). Trimming took off 1 base at V and 4 bases at J, with 13 bases between the two ends. This CDR3 region has 14 residues. From germline, CDR1 is DFQATT and CDR2 SNEGSKA (reference sequence). CDR3 in DNA: TGCAGTGCTAGAGGAGGCAGGGCTGGAGAGACCCAGTACTTC. As protein: CSARGGRAGETQYF.

This clonotype was counted ten times or more. The chain combines TRBV4-3 with TRBJ2-2; D uncertain. This CDR3 region has 15 residues. Germline lookup yields CDR1 LGHNA and CDR2 YSLEER. The V end was cut by 0 bases, the J end by 2 bases, with 7 bases between. The chain's CDR3 is CASSQESSNTGELFF. CDR3 sequence (DNA): TGCGCCAGCAGCCAAGAGAGCAGTAACACCGGGGAGCTGTTTTTT.

This clonotype was recorded at least ten times. In nucleotides, the CDR3 is TGTGCCAGCAGCCCCGGACTAGCGCACCTCACAGATACGCAGTATTTT. Its protein is CASSPGLAHLTDTQYF. V is TRBV7-2 and J is TRBJ2-3; 9 nucleotides line up with TRBD2. The CDR3 runs 16 residues. V lost 5 bases, J lost 2 bases, and 8 bases stayed unmatched. Germline assignment: CDR1 SGHTA and CDR2 FQGNSA.

J is TRBJ1-5 and V is TRBV6-1; D may be TRBD1 (5 bases). The length of the CDR3 is 15 residues. Trimming cost V 7 bases and J 0 bases, with 13 bases left between them. CDR1 is MNHNS and CDR2 is SASEGT in the germline V gene. The CDR3 DNA reads as TGTGCCAGCAATGAGGACAAATATAGCAATCAGCCCCAGCATTTT. It specifies CASNEDKYSNQPQHF.

The sample holds many counts of this clonotype. This chain uses TRBV18 with TRBJ2-3; TRBD1 matches 7 bases. The germline V gene has CDR1 KGHSH and CDR2 LQKENI. With V trimmed by 6 bases and J by 6 bases, 12 bases remained unmatched. This CDR3 contains 15 residues. The CDR3 sequence: CASSPTLQGLDTQYF. CDR3 coding DNA: TGTGCCAGCTCGCCCACATTACAGGGGTTGGATACGCAGTATTTT.

This clonotype was counted at least ten times. The chain employs TRBV9 and TRBJ2-7; TRBD1 or TRBD2 may be the D gene (5 bases each). The germline gives CDR1 SGDLS, CDR2 YYNGEE. The CDR3 is made up of 14 amino acids. V lost 2 bases, J lost 3 bases, and 12 bases lay in between. The CDR3 DNA follows: TGTGCCAGCAGCGTCGGGGCTACTCACTACGAGCAGTACTTC. Protein: CASSVGATHYEQYF.

This clonotype was counted at least ten times. The chain combines TRBV4-1 with TRBJ2-5; TRBD1 matches 11 bases. CDR3 length equals 14 residues. J lost 7 bases, V lost 4 bases, and 5 bases had no gene match. CDR1 and CDR2 from the germline V gene are MGHRA and YSYEKL. The CDR3 reads CASSPGTGGRTQYF. In DNA form, the CDR3 reads TGCGCCAGCAGCCCCGGGACAGGGGGTAGGACCCAGTACTTC.

This clonotype was seen a few times. A much bigger clone sits one base away, suggesting this may be a read error. This CDR3 fails to terminate in the conserved phenylalanine or tryptophan, so it likely reflects a read error. The gene calls are TRBV5-1 and TRBJ2-1, with TRBD2 matching over 10 bases. The V gene end was trimmed by 2 bases and the J gene end by 8 bases; junction bases not matched to a gene: 7. Germline V gene sequence: CDR1 SGHRS, CDR2 YFSETQ. This CDR3 is 15 amino acids long. In nucleotides, the CDR3 is TGCGCCAGCAGCTTCAGCGGGGGGGCTCTTCATGAGCAGTTCTTA. Its protein product is CASSFSGGALHEQFL.

This clonotype was counted at least ten times. CDR3 sequence (DNA): TGTGCCAGCAGGGGTGGGACAGGGGTCACTGAAGCTTTCTTT. Its translation: CASRGGTGVTEAFF. The gene calls are TRBV25-1 and TRBJ1-1; TRBD1 matches 10 bases. This CDR3 comprises 14 residues. Germline loops: CDR1 MGHDK, CDR2 SYGVNS. V lost 6 bases, J lost 4 bases, and 5 bases stayed unmatched.

This clonotype has at least ten counts. This chain connects TRBV5-1 to TRBJ2-3; D may match TRBD1 or TRBD2 (5 bases each). The germline V gene encodes CDR1 SGHRS and CDR2 YFSETQ. CDR3 length: 16 amino acids. The V and J ends lost 4 bases and 5 bases respectively, with 20 bases between them. This chain's CDR3 is CASSPGRPGVRDTQYF. In nucleotides, the CDR3 is TGCGCCAGCAGCCCGGGACGGCCAGGAGTACGAGATACGCAGTATTTT.

This clonotype came up many times. V gene TRBV20-1 combines with J gene TRBJ2-1, with 9 bases fitting TRBD1. The CDR3 runs 16 residues. J lost 8 bases, V lost 3 bases, and 14 bases had no gene match. Germline V gene sequence: CDR1 DFQATT, CDR2 SNEGSKA (reference sequence). As DNA, the CDR3 is TGCAGTGCTAGGTCCTTCGACAGGGGGACGATATATGAGCAGTTCTTC. It specifies CSARSFDRGTIYEQFF.

This clonotype was seen repeatedly, ten times or more. This sequence joins TRBV5-1 and TRBJ2-2, with D perhaps given as TRBD1 or TRBD2 (5 bases each). V shed 5 bases and J shed 1 base, with 15 bases lying between them. The CDR3 extends over 16 amino acids. Germline CDR1 reads SGHRS; CDR2 reads YFSETQ. The CDR3 DNA sequence: TGCGCCAGCAGTATGACCGGGACGGTGAACACCGGGGAGCTGTTTTTT. Amino acid sequence: CASSMTGTVNTGELFF.

This clonotype has more than one count but fewer than ten. CDR3 loop: CAIRDPGQANTEAFF. The CDR3 nucleotides are TGTGCCATCAGGGACCCGGGACAGGCAAACACTGAAGCTTTCTTT. The rearrangement joins TRBV10-3 to TRBJ1-1; 8 nucleotides align to TRBD1. Trimming at V came to 6 bases and at J to 2 bases, leaving 8 bases not matched to a gene. Germline V gene sequence: CDR1 ENHRY, CDR2 SYGVKD. This CDR3 comprises 15 residues.